This entry describes one T cell receptor (beta chain). The sample belongs to a study of chemoradiotherapy in HPV16-positive cancers. Germline CDR1 SEHNR, CDR2 FQNEAQ (reference sequence). With 5 bases clipped from V and 8 bases from J, the junction kept 9 bases outside the gene matches. The CDR3 covers 14 residues. Measured with immunoSEQ multiplex PCR; TCRdb has only the in-frame clones, and not every one. The sample gives approximately 17,000 clones, about 90% of which show up once; 2% to 2.5% is in the top ten. The material was blood, obtained from a patient who underwent chemoradiotherapy. This sequence originates from a human donor with HPV-associated anogenital cancer. This chain links TRBV7-9 with TRBJ1-5, with 7 bases lining up with TRBD1. The CDR3 nucleotides read TGTGCCAGCAGCCCCCTGACAGGGATTGAGCCCCAGCATTTT. It specifies CASSPLTGIEPQHF.